This T cell receptor beta chain is drawn from a study of Graves' ophthalmopathy and Graves' hyperthyroidism. The study amplified TCR beta CDR3 regions using RNA transcripts. Second-round multiplex PCR came after first-round RT-PCR with HTBI primers. MiXCR, applied by TCRdb to the multiplex PCR reads, yields one record per CDR3 protein. The sample includes over a million distinct CDR3 sequences, less than 45% of them seen just once. Losses at the gene ends were 6 bases for V and 3 bases for J; bases not matched to a gene: 7. The CDR3 has 14 residues. This clonotype was seen at least ten times. Antigen specificity is unknown. Findings and limits, study-wide: Researchers report that a 13-signature model separated ophthalmopathy from stable hyperthyroidism, posting around 86% sensitivity and about 78% specificity. The model's ophthalmopathy progression predictions had about 69% sensitivity and 72% to 80% specificity.

This sequence originates from an adult man with Graves' hyperthyroidism. The chain combines TRBV12-3 or TRBV12-4 with TRBJ2-7, with 8 nucleotides matching TRBD2. Sequenced material: peripheral blood or thyroid tissue (not recorded which). In DNA form, the CDR3 reads TGTGCCAGCAGCCGGGAGGGCCTGAACTACGAGCAGTACTTC. Its protein product is CASSREGLNYEQYF.